This entry lists 12 T cell receptor beta chains sequenced from one sample in a study of OX40 agonist ivuxolimab in advanced cancers. Repertoires were generated with immunoSEQ multiplex PCR, while TCRdb's copy carries only in-frame clones and drops some. Of 76,000 or so clones listed, 85% to 90% are singletons. The sequenced sample was CD4+ or CD8+ T cells sorted from blood, obtained in a trial of the OX40 agonist ivuxolimab. Receptor source: an adult with an advanced solid tumor such as melanoma, head and neck, liver or kidney cancer.

The chain joins TRBV7-8 to TRBJ2-3; D is undetermined. Per germline, CDR1 SGHVS and CDR2 FQNEAQ. This CDR3 contains 14 residues. Trimming removed 2 bases at V and 2 bases at J, with 8 bases between. The CDR3 reads CASSLSRPTDTQYF. The CDR3 coding sequence is TGTGCCAGCAGCTTATCCCGTCCCACAGATACGCAGTATTTT.

The genes are TRBV28 and TRBJ2-1, with 9 positions matching TRBD2. V lost 6 bases to trimming and J lost 4 bases; unmatched junction nucleotides: 10. The germline V gene encodes CDR1 MDHEN and CDR2 SYDVKM. The CDR3 is made up of 16 amino acids. Written as DNA, the CDR3 is TGTGCCAGCAGCCCTAGCGGGGCGGGGGTTTACAATGAGCAGTTCTTC. This codes for CASSPSGAGVYNEQFF.

The CDR3 sequence is CASSHGLANTYNEQFF. Written as DNA, the CDR3 is TGTGCCAGCAGCCACGGGCTGGCAAACACCTACAATGAGCAGTTCTTC. This sequence joins TRBV7-3 and TRBJ2-1; D uncertain. This CDR3 is 16 amino acids long. Germline V gene data show CDR1 as SGHTA and CDR2 as FQGTGA. Trimming removed 5 bases at V and 2 bases at J, with 16 bases between.

The genes are TRBV7-3 and TRBJ2-7, with D tentatively TRBD1 (5 bases). The CDR3 spans 14 residues. The V gene lost 5 bases and the J gene lost 5 bases, with 16 bases spanning the gap. The germline V gene has CDR1 SGHTA and CDR2 FQGTGA. Here the CDR3 DNA reads TGTGCCAGCAGCGACGAATCAGGGTTCCACGAGCAGTACTTC. This gives the protein CASSDESGFHEQYF.

J is TRBJ1-1 and V is TRBV11-3; possibly TRBD1 for D (5 bases). This CDR3 contains 18 residues. The germline V gene has CDR1 SGHNT and CDR2 YENEEA. V lost 6 bases, J lost 8 bases, and 31 bases lay in between. DNA for the CDR3: TGTGCCAGCAGTTTAAGCGGGGGGTTGTTCGGGGCGTCAGGCGAAGCTTTCTTT. The encoded protein is CASSLSGGLFGASGEAFF.

The chain uses TRBV27 and TRBJ2-3; D remains unclear. The CDR3 runs 13 residues. Germline V gene data show CDR1 as MNHEY and CDR2 as SMNVEV (reference sequence). V was cut by 0 bases and J by 7 bases, with 8 bases left in between. The CDR3 loop reads CASSLSPRNTQYF. In DNA, the CDR3 is TGTGCCAGCAGTTTATCCCCGAGAAATACGCAGTATTTT.

This clone showed up just once. J is TRBJ2-2 and V is TRBV6-5, with TRBD1 identical over 9 bases. The germline V gene has CDR1 MNHEY and CDR2 SVGAGI. Germline trimming cut 6 bases from V and 5 bases from J; bases unmatched to any gene: 7. This CDR3 region has 15 residues. DNA for the CDR3: TGTGCCAGCAGACCTCCCGGGACAGGGACCGGGGAGCTGTTTTTT. Translating it yields CASRPPGTGTGELFF.

The gene calls are TRBV7-8 and TRBJ2-3, with TRBD2 identical over 11 bases. J lost 3 bases, V lost 3 bases, and 8 bases had no gene match. There are 17 residues in the CDR3. Germline V gives CDR1 SGHVS, CDR2 FQNEAQ. The CDR3: CASSFPASGRWTDTQYF. The CDR3 nucleotides read TGTGCCAGCAGCTTTCCGGCTAGCGGGAGGTGGACAGATACGCAGTATTTT. The whole variable domain, remainder taken from reference TRBV7-8 and TRBJ2-3, is GAGVSQSPRYKVAKRGQDVALRCDPISGHVSLFWYQQALGQGPEFLTYFQNEAQLDKSGLPSDRFFAERPEGSVSTLKIQRTQQEDSAVYLCASSFPASGRWTDTQYFGPGTRLTVL.

This chain joins TRBV15 and TRBJ2-1; TRBD1 matches at 8 bases. Germline values: CDR1 LNHNV, CDR2 YYDKDF (reference sequence). This CDR3 region has 16 residues. The trim removed 1 base at V and 4 bases at J, leaving 6 bases unmatched. The CDR3 nucleotides are TGTGCCACCAGCAGAGTAAGACAGGGGATATACAATGAGCAGTTCTTC. Protein sequence: CATSRVRQGIYNEQFF.

The chain combines TRBV27 with TRBJ2-7, with D hard to call. From germline, CDR1 is MNHEY and CDR2 SMNVEV (reference sequence). This CDR3 is built from 12 residues. The CDR3 bases are TGTGCGACGCGGTGTAGCTCCTACGAGCAGTACTTC. It encodes CATRCSSYEQYF.

The CDR3 DNA sequence: TGTGCCAGCAGCCAGGGACGGCCATACAATGAGCAGTTCTTC. This encodes CASSQGRPYNEQFF. This chain uses TRBV5-4 with TRBJ2-1; D possibly uses TRBD1 or TRBD2 (5 bases each). The germline gives CDR1 SGHNT, CDR2 YYREEE (reference sequence). This CDR3 region has 14 residues. Trimming left V 4 bases short and J 4 bases short, with 12 bases between. Supplemented by reference TRBV5-4 and TRBJ2-1, the full variable domain reads ETGVTQSPTHLIKTRGQQVTLRCSSQSGHNTVSWYQQALGQGPQFIFQYYREEENGRGNFPPRFSGLQFPNYSSELNVNALELDDSALYLCASSQGRPYNEQFFGPGTRLTVL.

The chain links TRBV7-2 to TRBJ2-3; 10 bases fit TRBD2. The CDR3 consists of 16 residues. Germline CDR1 reads SGHTA; CDR2 reads FQGNSA. V dropped 1 base and J dropped 7; count of bases not matched to a gene: 8. CDR3 sequence: CASSLDSGGTGYTQYF. For the CDR3, the DNA is TGTGCCAGCAGCTTAGATAGCGGGGGGACCGGGTATACGCAGTATTTT.